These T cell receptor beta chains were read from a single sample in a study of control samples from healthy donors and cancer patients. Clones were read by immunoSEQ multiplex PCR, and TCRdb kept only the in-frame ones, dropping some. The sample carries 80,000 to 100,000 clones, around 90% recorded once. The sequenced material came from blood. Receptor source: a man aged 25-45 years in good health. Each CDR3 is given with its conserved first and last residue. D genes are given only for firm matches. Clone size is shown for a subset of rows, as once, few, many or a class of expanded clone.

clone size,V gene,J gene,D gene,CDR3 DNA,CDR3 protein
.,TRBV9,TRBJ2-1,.,TGTGCCAGCAGCGTAGGTGGCGGCGACAATGAGCAGTTCTTC,CASSVGGGDNEQFF
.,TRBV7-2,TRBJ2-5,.,TGTGCCAGCAGCTTAGGGGGTGGAAGCGAGCGGCACCAAGAGACCCAGTACTTC,CASSLGGGSERHQETQYF
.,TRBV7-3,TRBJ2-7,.,TGTGCCAGCAGCTTAAACAGCATCACCTACGAGCAGTACTTC,CASSLNSITYEQYF
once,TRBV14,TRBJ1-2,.,TGTGCCAGCAGCCAAACGGCGGCTTATGGCTACACCTTC,CASSQTAAYGYTF
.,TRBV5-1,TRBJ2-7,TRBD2,TGCGCCAGCAGCTCACGCGGGGGAGCAACCTACGAGCAGTACTTC,CASSSRGGATYEQYF
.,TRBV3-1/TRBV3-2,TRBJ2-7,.,TGTGCCAGCAGCCAAGAACTTCACCGGGGCCACGAGCAGTACTTC,CASSQELHRGHEQYF
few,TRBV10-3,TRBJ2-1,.,TGTGCCATCAGTGATCTAAATGAGCAGTTCTTC,CAISDLNEQFF
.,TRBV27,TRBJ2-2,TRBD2,TGTGCCAGCAGTTTATTTGCTAGCGGGAACACCGGGGAGCTGTTTTTT,CASSLFASGNTGELFF
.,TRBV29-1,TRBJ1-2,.,TGCAGCGTGGAAACCGGGTCCGGGGCCTATGGCTACACCTTC,CSVETGSGAYGYTF
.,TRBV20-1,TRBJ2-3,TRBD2,TGCAGTGCTAGTTCCCTAGCGGGAGAAGGAACAGATACGCAGTATTTT,CSASSLAGEGTDTQYF
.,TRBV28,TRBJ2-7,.,TGTGCCAGCAGTAAAACAGGGTACGAGCAGTACTTC,CASSKTGYEQYF
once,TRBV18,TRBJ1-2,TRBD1,TGTGCCAGCTCACCGGACAGGGCACGAGCTAACTATGGCTACACCTTC,CASSPDRARANYGYTF
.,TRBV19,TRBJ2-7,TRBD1,TGTGCCAGCACGTCCGGGACAGCACCCTACGAGCAGTACTTC,CASTSGTAPYEQYF
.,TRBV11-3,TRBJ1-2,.,TGTGCCAGCAGCTTAGATTTAACAGGTTATGGCTACACCTTC,CASSLDLTGYGYTF
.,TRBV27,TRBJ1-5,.,TGTGCCAGCAGACGCACGACAGGAGGCAATCAGCCCCAGCATTTT,CASRRTTGGNQPQHF
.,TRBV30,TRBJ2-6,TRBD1,TGTGCCTGGGGGACCGGGACAGGGGCCGGGGCCAACGTCCTGACTTTC,CAWGTGTGAGANVLTF
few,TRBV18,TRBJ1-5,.,TGTGCCAGCTCACCGGAGGGGCCAAATAGCAATCAGCCCCAGCATTTT,CASSPEGPNSNQPQHF
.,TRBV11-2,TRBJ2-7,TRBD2,TGTGCCAGCAGACTAACTAGCGGCAACTACGAGCAGTACTTC,CASRLTSGNYEQYF
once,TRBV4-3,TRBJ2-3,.,TGCGCCAGCAGCCAAGGGGGAGTAGCGGACAACACAGATACGCAGTATTTT,CASSQGGVADNTDTQYF
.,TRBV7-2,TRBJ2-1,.,TGTGCCAGCAGCCAGAGGGACTCCTACTACAATGAGCAGTTCTTC,CASSQRDSYYNEQFF
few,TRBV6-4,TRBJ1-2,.,TGTGCCAGCAGTCCCGGGCCTCTCGCCAACTATGGCTACACCTTC,CASSPGPLANYGYTF
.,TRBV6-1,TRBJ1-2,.,TGTGCCAGCAGTGATTCCCGACCTGGATACGGCTACACCTTC,CASSDSRPGYGYTF
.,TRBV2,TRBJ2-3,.,TGTGCCAGCCCTAGCCCCATCCGTAGCACAGATACGCAGTATTTT,CASPSPIRSTDTQYF
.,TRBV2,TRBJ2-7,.,TGTGCCACCAAAGCCCCGATACAGGCTTACGAGCAGTACTTC,CATKAPIQAYEQYF
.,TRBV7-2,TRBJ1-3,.,TGTGCCAGCAGCTCCCACAGGGTCCGTGGAAACACCATATATTTT,CASSSHRVRGNTIYF
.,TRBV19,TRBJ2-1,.,TGTGCCAGTAGTATAGACCCACTAGATCCCAATGAGCAGTTCTTC,CASSIDPLDPNEQFF
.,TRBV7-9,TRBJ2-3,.,TGTGCCAGCAGCTTGCCGGGGGATACGCAGTATTTT,CASSLPGDTQYF
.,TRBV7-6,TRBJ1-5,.,TGTGCCAGCAGCTTAGGGGGGGGAAATCAGCCCCAGCATTTT,CASSLGGGNQPQHF
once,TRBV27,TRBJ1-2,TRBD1,TGTGCCAGCAGTTTATTCGCCAGGGGGAATGACTATGGCTACACCTTC,CASSLFARGNDYGYTF
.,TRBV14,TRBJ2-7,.,TGTGCCAGCAGCCAAGGGCAGGGTGGCCTATCTGGGTACGAGCAGTACTTC,CASSQGQGGLSGYEQYF
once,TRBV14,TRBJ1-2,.,TGTGCCAGCAGCCAAGATATAGGGAGCGGCTACACCTTC,CASSQDIGSGYTF
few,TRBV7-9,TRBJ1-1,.,TGTGCCAGCGAACAGGAGGGGGGATACACTGAAGCTTTCTTT,CASEQEGGYTEAFF
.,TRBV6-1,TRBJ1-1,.,TGTGCCAGCAGTGAACGTAAGGGGAACACTGAAGCTTTCTTT,CASSERKGNTEAFF
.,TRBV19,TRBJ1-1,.,TGTGCCAGTAGTACCCAGACAGACACTGAAGCTTTCTTT,CASSTQTDTEAFF
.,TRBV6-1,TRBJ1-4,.,TGTGCCAGCAGTGAAATGGCAGGCGGTAATGAAAAACTGTTTTTT,CASSEMAGGNEKLFF
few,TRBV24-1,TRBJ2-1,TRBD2,TGTGCCACCGGGAGCGGGAGTTACGATGAGCAGTTCTTC,CATGSGSYDEQFF
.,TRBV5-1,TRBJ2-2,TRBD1,TGCGCCAGCAGCTTAACAGGGGCCACCGGGGAGCTGTTTTTT,CASSLTGATGELFF
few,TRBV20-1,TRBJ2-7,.,TGCAGTGCTAGTATGATTAGGAACGAGCAGTACTTC,CSASMIRNEQYF
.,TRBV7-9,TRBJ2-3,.,TGTGCCAGCAGCTTAGTCGGAGCATCAGATACGCAGTATTTT,CASSLVGASDTQYF
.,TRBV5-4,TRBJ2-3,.,TGTGCCAGCAGCCCCGGACCCGGCACAGATACGCAGTATTTT,CASSPGPGTDTQYF
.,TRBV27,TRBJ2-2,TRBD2,TGTGCCAGCAGTTTAAGGTCGGGAGGGGCCGGGGAGCTGTTTTTT,CASSLRSGGAGELFF
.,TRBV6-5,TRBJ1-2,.,TGTGCCAGCAGCCACGACAGTGGGGGCTACACCTTC,CASSHDSGGYTF
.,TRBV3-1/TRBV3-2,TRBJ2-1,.,TGTGCCAGCCGCTCCGGACAAGACTTCAATGAGCAGTTCTTC,CASRSGQDFNEQFF
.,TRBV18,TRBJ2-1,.,TGTGCCAGCTCACCACTTTACTCCTACAATGAGCAGTTCTTC,CASSPLYSYNEQFF
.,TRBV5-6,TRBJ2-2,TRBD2,TGTGCCAGCAGCCACCTAACGGGGACTAGCGGGAAGAGGGAGCTGTTTTTT,CASSHLTGTSGKRELFF
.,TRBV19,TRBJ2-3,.,TGTGCCAGTAATTCCGGGAGAGGGGGGACAGATACGCAGTATTTT,CASNSGRGGTDTQYF
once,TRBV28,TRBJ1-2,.,TGTGCCAGCAGTTTAAGATCCGTTATCTATGGCTACACCTTC,CASSLRSVIYGYTF
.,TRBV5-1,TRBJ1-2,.,TGCGCCAGCAGCCCGGGGCTAGTACAGACCTTCGGTGGCTACACCTTC,CASSPGLVQTFGGYTF
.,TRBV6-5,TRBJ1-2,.,TGTGCCAGCTCTCGACAGGCGGATAACTATGGCTACACCTTC,CASSRQADNYGYTF
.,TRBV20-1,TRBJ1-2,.,TGCAGTGCTGGGTACGGCTACACCTTC,CSAGYGYTF
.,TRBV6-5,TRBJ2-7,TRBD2,TGTGCCAGCGCGGGGACTAGCGGGAGGGCCTACGAGCAGTACTTC,CASAGTSGRAYEQYF
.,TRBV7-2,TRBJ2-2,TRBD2,TGTGCCAGCAGCTTAGTGGCACGACTAGCGGGAGTTGGCGGGGAGCTGTTTTTT,CASSLVARLAGVGGELFF
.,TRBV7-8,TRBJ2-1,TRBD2,TGTGCCAGCAGCTTAAGTCAGCGGGAGGCGGGCAATGAGCAGTTCTTC,CASSLSQREAGNEQFF
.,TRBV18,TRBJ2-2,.,TGTGCCAGCCCTACGGTCGCGGCGAACACCGGGGAGCTGTTTTTT,CASPTVAANTGELFF
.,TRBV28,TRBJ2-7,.,TGTGCCAGCAGCATTGATAGCCCCCACGAGCAGTACTTC,CASSIDSPHEQYF
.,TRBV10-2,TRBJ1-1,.,TGCGCCAGCATGTTAGGGGGGGGTAACACTGAAGCTTTCTTT,CASMLGGGNTEAFF
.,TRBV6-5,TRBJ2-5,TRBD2,TGTGCCAGCAGTTACTCGGCTAGCGGGGGTCAAGAGACCCAGTACTTC,CASSYSASGGQETQYF